This T cell receptor (beta chain) was recorded in a study of T cells after yellow fever vaccination. In this sample, this clonotype turned up a few times. Germline V gives CDR1 LGHNA, CDR2 YNFKEQ. Trimming took off 3 bases at V and 3 bases at J, with 12 bases between the two ends. The CDR3 has 14 amino acids. One entry per CDR3 protein, called by TCRdb with MiXCR from the 5' RACE reads. The repertoire has around 500,000 distinct CDR3 sequences, 21% of them found once; the top ten carry about 16%. The clonotype comes from a man younger than 35 who received the YFV17D yellow fever vaccine. The specimen was PBMCs, collected roughly 20 days after the first yellow fever vaccination. V and J are TRBV4-2 and TRBJ2-7; possibly TRBD1 for D (6 bases). CDR3 sequence reads: CASSQYGGIYEQYF. The CDR3 bases are TGTGCCAGCAGCCAGTATGGGGGCATCTACGAGCAGTACTTC.